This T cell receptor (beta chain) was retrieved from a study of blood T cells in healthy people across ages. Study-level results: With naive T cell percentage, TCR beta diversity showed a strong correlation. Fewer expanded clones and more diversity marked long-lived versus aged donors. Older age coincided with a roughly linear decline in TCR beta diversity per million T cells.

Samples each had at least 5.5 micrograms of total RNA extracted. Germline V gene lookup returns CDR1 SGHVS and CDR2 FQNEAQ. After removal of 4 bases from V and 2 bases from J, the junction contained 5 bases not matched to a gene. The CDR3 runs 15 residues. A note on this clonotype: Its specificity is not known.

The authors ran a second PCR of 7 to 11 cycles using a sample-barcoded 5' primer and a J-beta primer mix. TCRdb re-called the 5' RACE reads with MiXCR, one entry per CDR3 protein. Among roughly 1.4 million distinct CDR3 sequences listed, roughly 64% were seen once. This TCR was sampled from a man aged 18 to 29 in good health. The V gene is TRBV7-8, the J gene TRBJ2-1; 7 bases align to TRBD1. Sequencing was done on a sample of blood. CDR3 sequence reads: CASSSGDRAYNEQFF. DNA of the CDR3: TGTGCCAGCAGCTCCGGCGACAGGGCCTACAATGAGCAGTTCTTC.